These 20 T cell receptor beta chains came from one sample sequenced in a study of blood T cell repertoires in COVID-19. Profiled with immunoSEQ multiplex PCR; TCRdb holds only in-frame clones, not every one. The sample contains under 130,000 clones, 80% to 90% of which appear only once. Sequencing used peripheral blood. The origin of the receptors is a woman of 80 years or more with acute or convalescent COVID-19.

This clone was observed a handful of times. The V call is TRBV5-1, the J call TRBJ2-1; TRBD2 agrees at 14 bases. Trimming took 5 bases from V and 0 from J; bases not matched to a gene: 7. The CDR3 has 18 residues. CDR1 SGHRS and CDR2 YFSETQ come from the germline V gene. This CDR3 is CASRIGLAGGSSYNEQFF. The DNA for the CDR3 is TGCGCCAGCAGAATAGGACTAGCGGGGGGAAGCTCCTACAATGAGCAGTTCTTC.

The rearrangement joins TRBV19 to TRBJ1-5, with 12 nucleotides matching TRBD1. The CDR3 has 19 residues. Per germline, CDR1 LNHDA and CDR2 SQIVND (reference sequence). V lost 7 bases to trimming and J lost 1 base; unmatched junction nucleotides: 14. The DNA of the CDR3 is TGTGCCAGTACCCCCCGGGGACAGGGGGCGTTAGAAAGCAATCAGCCCCAGCATTTT. It yields the protein CASTPRGQGALESNQPQHF.

The chain combines TRBV4-2 with TRBJ2-3; 9 nucleotides align to TRBD1. The germline V gene has CDR1 LGHNA and CDR2 YNFKEQ. The CDR3 spans 18 residues. The V and J ends lost 2 bases and 5 bases, in that order; junction bases with no gene match: 14. The CDR3 sequence: CASSQRGGRRQGGDTQYF. The CDR3 DNA follows: TGTGCCAGCAGCCAAAGGGGCGGTCGTCGACAGGGGGGAGATACGCAGTATTTT.

V gene TRBV7-9 combines with J gene TRBJ2-5, with a tentative D call TRBD1 (6 bases). The CDR3 has 13 amino acids. Trimming took off 5 bases at V and 7 bases at J, with 14 bases between the two ends. Germline CDR1 is SEHNR and CDR2 is FQNEAQ (reference sequence). Here the CDR3 DNA reads TGTGCCAGCAGCCCCGGGACACCCCGGACCCAGTACTTC. It is translated as CASSPGTPRTQYF.

This clone was observed once. The rearrangement links TRBV3-1 (or the pseudogene TRBV3-2) to TRBJ1-2, with D perhaps matching TRBD1 (5 bases). The germline V gene encodes CDR1 LGHDT and CDR2 YNNKEL (reference sequence). V gave up 2 bases and J gave up 8 bases, with 12 bases separating them. CDR3 length: 13 residues. The CDR3 loop reads CASSQLGTGGYTF. The CDR3 DNA sequence: TGTGCCAGCAGCCAACTGGGTACAGGCGGCTACACCTTC.

The chain couples TRBV6-5 to TRBJ2-2; no reliable D call. Trimming shortened V by 5 bases and J by 2 bases, and 3 bases separated the two germline ends. This CDR3 spans 12 amino acids. Germline lookup yields CDR1 MNHEY and CDR2 SVGAGI. The CDR3 reads CASSPNTGELFF. CDR3 coding DNA: TGTGCCAGCAGTCCTAACACCGGGGAGCTGTTTTTT.

The rearrangement uses TRBV27 and TRBJ2-1; no clear D gene. Trimming cost V 8 bases and J 5 bases, with 13 bases left between them. The CDR3 is 13 amino acids. Germline CDR1 and CDR2: MNHEY and SMNVEV (reference sequence). CDR3 DNA sequence: TGTGCCAGCGGCGATTGGGCTGACAATGAGCAGTTCTTC. Its protein product is CASGDWADNEQFF.

The V call is TRBV10-2, the J call TRBJ1-5; D ambiguous. From germline, CDR1 is WSHSY and CDR2 SAAADI. The germline V and J ends were trimmed by 3 bases and 2 bases, with 5 bases remaining between them. The CDR3 is 13 amino acids. The CDR3 DNA reads TGCGCCAGCAGTGACTTTGGCAATCAGCCCCAGCATTTT. It translates to CASSDFGNQPQHF.

The rearrangement links TRBV7-8 to TRBJ2-7; D might be TRBD2 (5 bases). The CDR3 is 16 amino acids. V was trimmed by 0 bases and J by 4 bases, leaving 16 bases between them. Germline loops: CDR1 SGHVS, CDR2 FQNEAQ. The CDR3, as DNA: TGTGCCAGCAGCTTAGCGAGGGCCTCGAGGAGGTACGAGCAGTACTTC. Residues: CASSLARASRRYEQYF.

CDR3 nucleotide sequence: TGTGCCAGCAGTTACTCGACAGGGGGGTACCAAGAGACCCAGTACTTC. Amino acids: CASSYSTGGYQETQYF. This chain links TRBV6-6 with TRBJ2-5, with TRBD1 identical over 9 bases. The junction had 2 bases not matched to a gene; V was cut back by 0 bases and J by 0 bases. Germline lookup yields CDR1 MNHNY and CDR2 SVGAGI (reference sequence). The CDR3 covers 16 residues.

This clone was seen only once. This chain joins TRBV6-2 or TRBV6-3 and TRBJ1-6; 9 bases map to TRBD1. V gave up 6 bases and J gave up 8 bases; unmatched junction bases: 8. Germline V gene lookup returns CDR1 MNHEY and CDR2 SVGEGT. The CDR3 has 15 residues. The CDR3 reads CASSLRDRADSPLHF. CDR3 nucleotides: TGTGCCAGCAGCCTCCGGGACAGGGCCGATTCACCCCTCCACTTT.

The chain employs TRBV27 and TRBJ1-1; D might be TRBD1 (6 bases). CDR1 and CDR2 (germline): MNHEY, SMNVEV (reference sequence). Trimming took 5 bases from V and 5 from J, leaving 12 bases between them. The CDR3 runs 13 residues. The chain's CDR3 is CASSEYRATEAFF. As DNA, the CDR3 is TGTGCCAGCAGTGAATACAGGGCTACTGAAGCTTTCTTT.

CDR3 in amino acids: CASRKDGTYEQYF. The CDR3 region has the DNA TGTGCCAGCAGAAAGGACGGGACCTACGAGCAGTACTTC. The chain combines TRBV2 with TRBJ2-7, with a weak D call TRBD2 (5 bases). V lost 6 bases, J lost 2 bases, and 11 bases lay in between. The CDR3 is 13 amino acids. Germline loops: CDR1 SNHLY, CDR2 FYNNEI.

The chain recombines TRBV7-2 with TRBJ2-5; maybe TRBD2 (5 bases). The germline V gene has CDR1 SGHTA and CDR2 FQGNSA. The V end lost 5 bases, the J end lost 5 bases, and 12 bases lay between the germline ends. The CDR3 extends over 13 amino acids. The CDR3 protein is CASSKLVSETQYF. The CDR3 bases are TGTGCCAGCAGCAAACTAGTTTCCGAGACCCAGTACTTC.

The chain employs TRBV6-5 and TRBJ2-7, with 13 bases lining up with TRBD2. V lost 8 bases, J lost 13 bases, and 11 bases stayed unmatched. Germline V CDR1 and CDR2: MNHEY, SVGAGI. The CDR3 loop spans 13 amino acids. In nucleotides, the CDR3 is TGTGCCAGCTCGAGACTAGCGGGGGGTTGGTTATACTTC. Its protein product is CASSRLAGGWLYF.

This chain uses TRBV12-3 or TRBV12-4 with TRBJ1-1, with D hard to call. V was cut by 0 bases and J by 7 bases, with 6 bases left in between. The length of the CDR3 is 12 residues. The CDR3 region has the DNA TGTGCCAGCAGTTTAGCGCGGTTTGAAGCTTTCTTT. It encodes CASSLARFEAFF.

This clone has only a few counts. The CDR3 DNA reads as TGTGCCATCAGTGACCAACTAGCGGGGGGTCCCTTGGGCACCGGGGAGCTGTTTTTT. This encodes CAISDQLAGGPLGTGELFF. The chain employs TRBV10-3 and TRBJ2-2; 12 bases are shared with TRBD2. The J segment lost 4 bases and the V segment lost 3 bases, leaving 12 bases of the junction unmatched. This CDR3 region has 19 residues. Per the germline V gene, CDR1 is ENHRY and CDR2 is SYGVKD.

The V call is TRBV9, the J call TRBJ2-1; TRBD2 aligns across 11 bases. V dropped 0 bases and J dropped 5; count of bases not matched to a gene: 1. The CDR3 runs to 15 residues. Germline lookup yields CDR1 SGDLS and CDR2 YYNGEE. Here the CDR3 reads CASSVVAGGNNEQFF. CDR3 sequence (DNA): TGTGCCAGCAGCGTAGTAGCGGGGGGGAACAATGAGCAGTTCTTC. The variable domain in full, completed from reference TRBV9 and TRBJ2-1, reads DSGVTQTPKHLITATGQRVTLRCSPRSGDLSVYWYQQSLDQGLQFLIQYYNGEERAKGNILERFSAQQFPDLHSELNLSSLELGDSALYFCASSVVAGGNNEQFFGPGTRLTVL.

A note on this clone: This specimen includes other DNA sequences encoding the same CDR3. CDR3 protein: CASSYGQGSTDTQYF. The DNA of the CDR3 is TGTGCCAGCAGTTACGGGCAGGGGAGTACAGATACGCAGTATTTT. The chain recombines TRBV6-5 with TRBJ2-3; a weak D match, TRBD1 (6 bases). The V gene's germline CDR1 is MNHEY and CDR2 SVGAGI. This CDR3 is built from 15 residues. Trimming took 2 bases from V and 3 from J, leaving 12 bases between them.

The chain uses TRBV4-1 and TRBJ1-5, with TRBD1 matching 8 bases. Germline V lookup: CDR1 MGHRA, CDR2 YSYEKL. CDR3 length equals 15 residues. Trimming at V came to 6 bases and at J to 4 bases, leaving 8 bases not matched to a gene. The CDR3: CASSPIGQGNQPQHF. The CDR3 DNA is TGCGCCAGCAGTCCCATTGGACAGGGAAATCAGCCCCAGCATTTT.